This section outlines one T cell receptor (beta chain) sequence together with its context. These data originate in a study of cytotoxic CD8 clonotypes in ibrutinib-treated CLL. Researchers set a sequencing depth target of 1 in 200,000 to 1 in 1 million T cells. TCRdb keeps only in-frame clones here, not all; method: immunoSEQ multiplex PCR. The sample records 130,000 or so clones, 79% being singletons. V lost 0 bases, J lost 4 bases, and 9 bases lay in between. Germline CDR1 SGHDT, CDR2 YYEEEE. The CDR3 is made up of 14 amino acids. The sample consisted of PBMCs, taken after 12 months of ibrutinib treatment. This sequence was found in a human donor with chronic lymphocytic leukemia. The chain couples TRBV5-6 to TRBJ2-3; D uncertain. The CDR3 coding sequence is TGTGCCAGCAGCTTGGTTTACAGCTCAGATACGCAGTATTTT. This codes for CASSLVYSSDTQYF. Full variable domain (rest looked up from reference TRBV5-6 and TRBJ2-3): DAGVTQSPTHLIKTRGQQVTLRCSPKSGHDTVSWYQQALGQGPQFIFQYYEEEERQRGNFPDRFSGHQFPNYSSELNVNALLLGDSALYLCASSLVYSSDTQYFGPGTRLTVL.